This T cell receptor beta chain comes out of a study of blood T cell repertoires in COVID-19. Study overall: Samples came from the United States, Italy and Spain, spanning acute and convalescent COVID-19. T cells, B-cell-depleted T cells, or PBMCs provided the cDNA or gDNA that served as material.

A few counts support this clone. In the original workflow: Quantification of nucleated cells was approximated via reference gene primer amplification. Sequencing was performed with immunoSEQ multiplex PCR; in TCRdb, only in-frame clones are kept and a portion is missing. That table gives V, J and clone size, and the DNA gave D and trimming. This table has more than 110,000 clones, about 84% appearing once. Trimming at V came to 3 bases and at J to 4 bases, leaving 8 bases not matched to a gene. CDR3 size: 15 residues. Germline V gene data show CDR1 as MNHNS and CDR2 as SASEGT. What was sequenced was PBMCs or T cells enriched from blood (not recorded which). The chain joins TRBV6-1 to TRBJ1-2; 7 bases are a match to TRBD1. The sequence derives from a woman between 18 and 30 years old who had been exposed to COVID-19. The CDR3 DNA sequence: TGTGCCAGCAGTGACGGACAGGCAGTGAGCTATGGCTACACCTTC. It codes for CASSDGQAVSYGYTF.